These T cell receptor beta chains were read from a single sample in a study of persistence of HIV-infected CD4 T cells. Using immunoSEQ multiplex PCR, the repertoire was profiled, and TCRdb retains in-frame clones only, with some absent. The sample holds 24,000 or so clones, around 72% seen once. Their antigens are not known. Sequences were derived from CD4+ T cells sorted from PBMCs after approximately 18-hour stimulation, sampled from a patient who received antiretroviral therapy. These receptors came from an adult man with HIV who was CMV-seropositive. Each CDR3 is given without its conserved first and last residue. D genes are given only for firm matches.

cdr3_aa: ASSQRILEQY; cdr3_length: 10; v_call: TRBV3-1/TRBV3-2; d_call: .
cdr3_aa: ASSSVWTATMNTEAF; cdr3_length: 15; v_call: TRBV10-1; d_call: .
cdr3_aa: ASSLTGKGNEKLF; cdr3_length: 13; v_call: TRBV2; d_call: .
cdr3_aa: ATRRQGNTEAF; cdr3_length: 11; v_call: TRBV24-1; d_call: TRBD1
cdr3_aa: ASSQGAQSYEQY; cdr3_length: 12; v_call: TRBV3-1/TRBV3-2; d_call: .
cdr3_aa: ASTPRAPGTGELF; cdr3_length: 13; v_call: TRBV19; d_call: .
cdr3_aa: ASSDGRRNSPLH; cdr3_length: 12; v_call: TRBV6-1; d_call: .
cdr3_aa: ATSRDPPHRGGNSPLH; cdr3_length: 16; v_call: TRBV15; d_call: TRBD1
cdr3_aa: ASSIRGGATDTQY; cdr3_length: 13; v_call: TRBV19; d_call: .
cdr3_aa: ASSPRGDAYEQY; cdr3_length: 12; v_call: TRBV9; d_call: TRBD2